This paragraph covers one TCR beta chain sequence. This specimen comes from a study of T cell responses to AZD1222 COVID-19 vaccine. Between the trimmed V and J ends, which lost 2 bases and 0 bases, there was a span of 23 bases. CDR3 length: 19 amino acids. Germline CDR1 reads MNHGY; CDR2 reads SAAAGT. Method: immunoSEQ multiplex PCR; TCRdb's copy keeps in-frame clones and lacks some. The table shows 120,000 or so clones, with 92% occurring only once. Here the sequenced sample was peripheral blood, taken on day 0 of AZD1222 vaccination. V is TRBV6-8 and J is TRBJ2-7, with D tentatively TRBD2 (6 bases). The TCR comes from an adult in good health. CDR3 in DNA: TGTGCCAGCAGTTACCAACTAGCAAGACAACACGAAAGCTCCTACGAGCAGTACTTC. Translating gives CASSYQLARQHESSYEQYF.